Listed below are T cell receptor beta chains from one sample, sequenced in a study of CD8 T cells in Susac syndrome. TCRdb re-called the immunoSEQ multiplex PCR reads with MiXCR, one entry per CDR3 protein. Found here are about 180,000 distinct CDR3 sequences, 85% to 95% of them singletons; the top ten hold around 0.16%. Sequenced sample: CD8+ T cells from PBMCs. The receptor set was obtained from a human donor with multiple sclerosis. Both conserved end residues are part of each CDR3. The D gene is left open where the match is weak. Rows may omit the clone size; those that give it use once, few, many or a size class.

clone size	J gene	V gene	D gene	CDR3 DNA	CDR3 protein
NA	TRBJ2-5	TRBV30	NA	TGTGCCTGGAGTGTGGGTGTTGAGACCCAGTACTTC	CAWSVGVETQYF
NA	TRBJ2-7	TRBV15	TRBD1	TGTGCCACCAGCAGAGAAGGGACAGGGCTCGACGAGCAGTACTTC	CATSREGTGLDEQYF
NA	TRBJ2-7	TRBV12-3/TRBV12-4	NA	TGTGCCAGCAGCCTCGGGCGGCTGGAGCAGTACTTC	CASSLGRLEQYF
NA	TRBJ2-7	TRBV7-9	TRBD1	TGTGCCAGCAGCCGGATAAGTTGGGGACAGGGGGCGCACGAGCAGTACTTC	CASSRISWGQGAHEQYF
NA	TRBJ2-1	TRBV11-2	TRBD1	TGTGCCAGCAGCTTAGGGACAGGGTTAGGCCATGAGCAGTTCTTC	CASSLGTGLGHEQFF
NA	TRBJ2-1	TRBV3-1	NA	TGTGCCAGCAGCCAAGTTTCGGGGGGCCACAATGAGCAGTTCTTC	CASSQVSGGHNEQFF
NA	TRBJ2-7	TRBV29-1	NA	TGCAGCGTTTCGGGACACACCATGGGGAACTCCTACGAGCAGTACTTC	CSVSGHTMGNSYEQYF
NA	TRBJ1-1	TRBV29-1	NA	TGCAGCGTTGAAAGACAGCACACTGAAGCTTTCTTT	CSVERQHTEAFF
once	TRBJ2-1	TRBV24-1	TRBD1	TGTGCCACCAGTGATTCAAGGACAGGGGACCATGAGCAGTTCTTC	CATSDSRTGDHEQFF
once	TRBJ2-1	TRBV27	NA	TGTGCCAGCACCGACAGTCCTCTATACAATGAGCAGTTCTTC	CASTDSPLYNEQFF
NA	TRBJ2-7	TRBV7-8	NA	TGTGCCAGCAGCTTAGTAGGGGTCGAGCAGTACTTC	CASSLVGVEQYF
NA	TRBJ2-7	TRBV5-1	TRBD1	TGCGCCAGCAGCTGGACAGGGGCCGAGCAGTACTTC	CASSWTGAEQYF
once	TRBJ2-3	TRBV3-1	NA	TGTGCCAGCAGCCCTCAAGACGGGACAGATACGCAGTATTTT	CASSPQDGTDTQYF
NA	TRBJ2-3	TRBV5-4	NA	TGTGCCAGCAGCCCCGAGCGGGTTCAGGATACGCAGTATTTT	CASSPERVQDTQYF
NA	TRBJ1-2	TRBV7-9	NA	TGTGCCAGCAGCTTGGGGACCTTGAGCTATGGCTACACCTTC	CASSLGTLSYGYTF
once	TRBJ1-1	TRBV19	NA	TGTGCCAGTAGTTTTAGGACAGAGTCGATGAACACTGAAGCTTTCTTT	CASSFRTESMNTEAFF
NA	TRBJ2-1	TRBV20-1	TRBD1	TGCAGTGCTTCGCCGTCACAGGGGGGCGAGCAGTTCTTC	CSASPSQGGEQFF
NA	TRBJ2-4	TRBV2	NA	TGTGCCAGCAGTGTGGTGGGGACCAAAAACATTCAGTACTTC	CASSVVGTKNIQYF
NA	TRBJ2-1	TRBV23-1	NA	TGCGCCAGCAGTCAATCTTGGGACCGAACTTACAATGAGCAGTTCTTC	CASSQSWDRTYNEQFF
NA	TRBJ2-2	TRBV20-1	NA	TGCAGTGCCTCCCTCCCTTACACCGGGGAGCTGTTTTTT	CSASLPYTGELFF
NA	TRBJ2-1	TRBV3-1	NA	TGTGCCAGCAGCCATATACGGAATGAGCAGTTCTTC	CASSHIRNEQFF
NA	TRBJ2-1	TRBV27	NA	TGTGCCAGCAGTTTTGCGGTAGCCCATTACAATGAGCAGTTCTTC	CASSFAVAHYNEQFF
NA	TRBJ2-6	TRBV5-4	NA	TGTGCCAGCAGCCCCGGCGGGGCCGGGGCCAACGTCCTGACTTTC	CASSPGGAGANVLTF
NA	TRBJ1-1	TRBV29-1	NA	TGCAGCGTTGAGGGGGAGGGGCCGAGCACTGAAGCTTTCTTT	CSVEGEGPSTEAFF
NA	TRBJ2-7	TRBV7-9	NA	TGTGCCAGCAGCTTCGACCCAGGGCTCTACGAGCAGTACTTC	CASSFDPGLYEQYF
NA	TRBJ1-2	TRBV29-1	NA	TGCAGCGCCCCCTTGGGCGGTGGTGGGGTGAGCTATGGCTACACCTTC	CSAPLGGGGVSYGYTF
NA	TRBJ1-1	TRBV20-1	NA	TGCAGTGCTTTTCGGACGCTCGTGGGCACTGAAGCTTTCTTT	CSAFRTLVGTEAFF
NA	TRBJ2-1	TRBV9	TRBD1	TGTGCCAGCAGCAGACCGGGACAGTCCAATGAGCAGTTCTTC	CASSRPGQSNEQFF
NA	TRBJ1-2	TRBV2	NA	TGTGCCAGCAGTGACGGACCGCGGATCCCTAACTATGGCTACACCTTC	CASSDGPRIPNYGYTF
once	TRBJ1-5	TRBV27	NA	TGTGCCAGCAGTTTTAGCAGGGACCAGCCCCAGCATTTT	CASSFSRDQPQHF
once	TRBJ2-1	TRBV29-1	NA	TGCAGCGTTGAAGATCGGGCAGACTCCTACAATGAGCAGTTCTTC	CSVEDRADSYNEQFF
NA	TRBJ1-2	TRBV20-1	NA	TGCAGTGCTACCGGCCCATCGGACGGGAACTATGGCTACACCTTC	CSATGPSDGNYGYTF
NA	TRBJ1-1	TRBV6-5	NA	TGTGCCAGCAGTTACTCGGTAGGGATGAACACTGAAGCTTTCTTT	CASSYSVGMNTEAFF
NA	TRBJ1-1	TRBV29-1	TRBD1	TGCAGCGTGGACAGGAGTATGAACACTGAAGCTTTCTTT	CSVDRSMNTEAFF